This entry features one T cell receptor beta chain sequence. The target antigen is unknown. The data derive from a study of T cell responses to AZD1222 COVID-19 vaccine. This CDR3 comprises 14 residues. Trimming removed 7 bases from V and 9 bases from J; junction bases left unmatched: 9. Germline V lookup: CDR1 SGHNT, CDR2 YYREEE (reference sequence). Repertoires were generated with immunoSEQ multiplex PCR, while TCRdb's copy carries only in-frame clones and drops some. The sample includes more than 90,000 clones, around nine tenths of them seen just once. Study results and caveats: No repertoire was sampled before or during the peak T cell response, only after it. Seropositivity was recorded at baseline in only 6 or 7 AZD1222 recipients. When two AZD1222 doses had been given, Spike-specific TCR breadth and depth rose.

The TCR was taken from an adult who received the AZD1222 COVID-19 vaccine. This chain joins TRBV5-4 and TRBJ2-1, with 11 bases identical to TRBD2. Here the sequenced sample was peripheral blood, taken 28 days after the second AZD1222 dose. CDR3 DNA: TGTGCCAGCGCCTTAGCGGGAGGGCCGGGTGAGCAGTTCTTC. It specifies CASALAGGPGEQFF.